Only a few counts were recorded for the clone carrying this TCR beta chain. What was sequenced were expressed TCRB transcripts, since all of the isolated RNA had been reverse transcribed. Profiling relied on immunoSEQ multiplex PCR, and the TCRdb table lists in-frame clones only, not all of them. This table has 450,000 or so clones, about an eighth appearing once. The sample comes from a study of beta chain features in type 1 diabetes. This CDR3 contains 15 residues. The V gene's germline CDR1 is SGHAT and CDR2 FQDESV (reference sequence). The ends were cut back, 5 bases at V and 4 bases at J, with 16 bases in the middle.

The source material was naive CD4+ T cells from blood. V usage is TRBV11-1 and J usage is TRBJ2-3, with D perhaps matching TRBD2 (6 bases). This TCR came from a young woman in good health. CDR3 bases: TGTGCCAGCAGCCCACCGGGGGAGTGGGCAGATACGCAGTATTTT. Translating gives CASSPPGEWADTQYF.